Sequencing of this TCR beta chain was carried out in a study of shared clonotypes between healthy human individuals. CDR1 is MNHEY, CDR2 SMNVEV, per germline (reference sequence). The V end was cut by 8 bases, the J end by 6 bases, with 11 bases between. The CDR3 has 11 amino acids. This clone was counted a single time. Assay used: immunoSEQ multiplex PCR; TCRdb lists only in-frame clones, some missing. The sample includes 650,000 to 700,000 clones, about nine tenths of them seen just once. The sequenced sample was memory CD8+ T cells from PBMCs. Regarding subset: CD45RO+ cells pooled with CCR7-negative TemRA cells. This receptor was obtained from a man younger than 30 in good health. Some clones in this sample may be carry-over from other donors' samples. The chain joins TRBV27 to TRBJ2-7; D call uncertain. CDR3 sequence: CASGPPFEQYF. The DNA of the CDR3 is TGTGCCAGCGGCCCACCTTTCGAGCAGTACTTC.